The rows below give T cell receptor beta chains drawn from one sample of a study of regulatory T cells in long-lasting Graves disease. TCRdb reprocessed the multiplex PCR reads with MiXCR, giving one entry per CDR3 protein. The sample gives roughly 260,000 distinct CDR3 sequences, about 20% of which show up once; around 13% is in the top ten. This sample also belongs to another study, concerning T cells in Graves' hyperthyroidism and ophthalmopathy.

The sample here was peripheral blood mononuclear cells (PBMCs), taken at new diagnosis, from a patient treated with antithyroid drugs. The receptors come from a woman under 40 with Graves disease. CDR3s include the opening cysteine and the closing phenylalanine or tryptophan.

CDR3 protein | J gene | V gene
CATQKTSDATGRQFF | TRBJ2-1 | TRBV24-1
CSARDPGRAGGPQHF | TRBJ1-5 | TRBV20-1
CASSLSGRALWEQYF | TRBJ2-5 | TRBV28
CASNTGNSPLHF | TRBJ1-6 | TRBV7-6
CSVRDTSYNSPLHF | TRBJ1-6 | TRBV20-1
CASSQDRGIKGEKLFF | TRBJ1-4 | TRBV3-1
CASSIRTGVMEKLFF | TRBJ1-4 | TRBV11-3
CSVPTGGNTDTQYF | TRBJ2-3 | TRBV29-1
CASSPAQAPSPLHF | TRBJ1-6 | TRBV18
CASRGQTPREQFF | TRBJ2-1 | TRBV6-1
CSAGYVYEQYF | TRBJ2-7 | TRBV20-1
CASSDASGADTQYF | TRBJ2-3 | TRBV6-1
CASSLGGGTGSTDTQYF | TRBJ2-3 | TRBV7-2